The 10 T cell receptor beta chains in this list originate from one sample, sequenced in a study of blood T cell repertoires in COVID-19. Assay used: immunoSEQ multiplex PCR; TCRdb lists only in-frame clones, some missing. This sample has about 76,000 clones, with 82% found just once. The sample comprised peripheral blood. All receptors come from a human donor in a cohort sampled during active COVID-19.

The chain links TRBV7-8 to TRBJ1-6; 8 nucleotides agree with TRBD1. V gave up 3 bases and J gave up 3 bases; unmatched junction bases: 4. This CDR3 region has 16 residues. The germline V gene encodes CDR1 SGHVS and CDR2 FQNEAQ. The CDR3 here is CASSFNRGFYNSPLHF. As DNA, the CDR3 is TGTGCCAGCAGCTTCAACAGGGGGTTCTATAATTCACCCCTCCACTTT. The variable domain in full, with the rest retrieved from reference TRBV7-8 and TRBJ1-6, is GAGVSQSPRYKVAKRGQDVALRCDPISGHVSLFWYQQALGQGPEFLTYFQNEAQLDKSGLPSDRFFAERPEGSVSTLKIQRTQQEDSAVYLCASSFNRGFYNSPLHFGNGTRLTVT.

The V and J genes are TRBV7-9 and TRBJ2-5, with TRBD1 matching 7 bases. The junction had 6 bases not matched to a gene; V was cut back by 3 bases and J by 2 bases. This CDR3 spans 15 amino acids. Germline V gene lookup returns CDR1 SEHNR and CDR2 FQNEAQ (reference sequence). CDR3 residues: CASSLSGQAQETQYF. CDR3 nucleotides: TGTGCCAGCAGCTTGTCAGGACAGGCACAAGAGACCCAGTACTTC.

The V and J genes are TRBV29-1 and TRBJ2-7, with 9 nucleotides matching TRBD1. The germline V gene encodes CDR1 SQVTM and CDR2 ANQGSEA. After removal of 6 bases from V and 5 bases from J, the junction contained 8 bases not matched to a gene. The CDR3 runs 13 residues. The CDR3 nucleotides read TGCAGCGTCAAGGGACAGGGACTCCACGAGCAGTACTTC. It is translated as CSVKGQGLHEQYF.

This rearrangement joins TRBV11-2 to TRBJ2-2, with 13 bases lining up with TRBD2. Trimming took 4 bases from V and 6 from J; bases not matched to a gene: 5. CDR1 and CDR2 (germline): SGHAT, FQNNGV. There are 16 residues in the CDR3. The CDR3 region has the DNA TGTGCCAGCAGCTCCGGACTAGCGGGGGTCGCCGGGGAGCTGTTTTTT. The encoded protein is CASSSGLAGVAGELFF. The full variable domain, completed using reference TRBV11-2 and TRBJ2-2, is EAGVAQSPRYKIIEKRQSVAFWCNPISGHATLYWYQQILGQGPKLLIQFQNNGVVDDSQLPKDRFSAERLKGVDSTLKIQPAKLEDSAVYLCASSSGLAGVAGELFFGEGSRLTVL.

The genes are TRBV24-1 and TRBJ2-5, with D tentatively TRBD1 (6 bases). Germline-derived CDR1 and CDR2 are KGHDR and SFDVKD. This CDR3 comprises 16 residues. Trimming took off 3 bases at V and 2 bases at J, with 15 bases between the two ends. The CDR3 region is CATSDPFGDIQETQYF. The CDR3 region has the DNA TGTGCCACCAGTGATCCGTTCGGGGACATTCAAGAGACCCAGTACTTC.

The chain couples TRBV2 to TRBJ2-3; TRBD2 matches 12 bases. Germline CDR1 reads SNHLY; CDR2 reads FYNNEI. V was clipped by 6 bases and J by 5 bases; unmatched bases: 12. The CDR3 has 17 amino acids. The CDR3 nucleotides are TGTGCCAGCAGCGGGACTAGCGGGCGGTTTTCCAGAGATACGCAGTATTTT. Translating gives CASSGTSGRFSRDTQYF.

The genes are TRBV9 and TRBJ2-6, with TRBD1 matching over 9 bases. V was pared by 1 base and J by 0 bases, with 2 bases of the junction left unmatched. The CDR3 totals 17 residues. Germline V CDR1 and CDR2: SGDLS, YYNGEE. CDR3 in DNA: TGTGCCAGCAGCGTAACAGGGGGCAGCTCTGGGGCCAACGTCCTGACTTTC. Encoded protein: CASSVTGGSSGANVLTF.

This chain uses TRBV5-1 with TRBJ2-5; D gene ambiguous. Looked up from germline, CDR1 is SGHRS and CDR2 is YFSETQ. CDR3 length: 14 amino acids. V dropped 3 bases and J dropped 1 base, with 10 bases sitting between them. The CDR3 sequence is CASSSRLGQETQYF. As DNA, the CDR3 is TGCGCCAGCAGCTCCCGACTGGGCCAAGAGACCCAGTACTTC.

The rearrangement uses TRBV6-5 and TRBJ2-5; 9 bases match TRBD2. Trimming at V came to 6 bases and at J to 4 bases, leaving 6 bases not matched to a gene. CDR3 length: 14 residues. Germline CDR1 reads MNHEY; CDR2 reads SVGAGI. This chain's CDR3 is CASSRGGAAETQYF. As DNA, the CDR3 is TGTGCCAGCAGCCGCGGGGGGGCCGCAGAGACCCAGTACTTC.

J is TRBJ2-1 and V is TRBV11-2; possible D gene TRBD1, 6 bases. Germline lookup yields CDR1 SGHAT and CDR2 FQNNGV. The CDR3 contains 12 residues. V lost 4 bases to trimming and J lost 7 bases, with 8 bases between them. In DNA, the CDR3 is TGTGCCAGCAGCTCACAGGGAAATGAGCAGTTCTTC. Translating gives CASSSQGNEQFF.